A selection of T cell receptor beta chains follows, all from one sample in a study of cytotoxic CD8 clonotypes in ibrutinib-treated CLL. Some clones are missing from TCRdb's copy, which holds only in-frame ones; the method was immunoSEQ multiplex PCR. The sample yields around 250,000 clones, 70% seen once. Sequences were derived from PBMCs, sampled after 24 months of ibrutinib treatment. These receptors originate from a human donor with chronic lymphocytic leukemia. CDR3s include the opening cysteine and the closing phenylalanine or tryptophan.

V	length	J	CDR3
TRBV18	15	TRBJ2-1	CASSPRRVGDNEQFF
TRBV9	15	TRBJ2-1	CASSQDRSSYNEQFF
TRBV18	14	TRBJ1-4	CASSARALGEKLFF
TRBV6-6	15	TRBJ1-1	CASRRPGETNTEAFF
TRBV5-1	15	TRBJ2-2	CASSFSRAVPGELFF
TRBV4-2	13	TRBJ2-1	CASSQDSREEQFF
TRBV7-9	17	TRBJ2-7	CASSLALRLVSGGEQYF
TRBV7-3	12	TRBJ2-1	CASSFKGHEQFF
TRBV5-1	12	TRBJ2-1	CASSANYNEQFF
TRBV7-9	11	TRBJ1-1	CASSSNTEAFF
TRBV28	15	TRBJ2-7	CASSLAATGYYEQYF
TRBV11-2	15	TRBJ1-5	CASSLDGRSNQPQHF
TRBV27	16	TRBJ1-1	CASSLWNRALNTEAFF
TRBV7-9	14	TRBJ2-1	CASSFLGQSNEQFF
TRBV30	13	TRBJ2-3	CAWKGTGGYTQYF
TRBV2	16	TRBJ2-7	CASSEHGRGQGYEQYF
TRBV5-6	15	TRBJ2-6	CASSLFDSGANVLTF
TRBV18	16	TRBJ2-2	CASSTRVTPGTGELFF
TRBV2	13	TRBJ1-1	CASAPRQATEAFF
TRBV11-2	15	TRBJ2-7	CASSLRGTGFGEQYF
TRBV7-3	14	TRBJ2-3	CASSSGVAGDTQYF
TRBV20-1	11	TRBJ1-1	CSARDVTEAFF
TRBV5-1	12	TRBJ1-2	CASSLDFRGYTF
TRBV18	15	TRBJ2-7	CASSLTGGDGGEQYF
TRBV6-5	15	TRBJ1-2	CASSTESGDYYGYTF
TRBV29-1	14	TRBJ1-1	CSVEVLTGDTEAFF
TRBV18	16	TRBJ2-7	CASSPIVLAGGHEQYF
TRBV27	14	TRBJ2-7	CASSLRTGIHEQYF
TRBV9	14	TRBJ2-5	CASSVTSGPGTQYF
TRBV27	14	TRBJ1-2	CASSTRGWDYGYTF
TRBV9	15	TRBJ2-3	CASSVASSSTDTQYF
TRBV13	11	TRBJ2-3	CASSREDTQYF
TRBV7-2	15	TRBJ2-7	CASSATGTVAYEQYF
TRBV9	13	TRBJ1-2	CASSVGTDYGYTF
TRBV2	16	TRBJ2-3	CASKRLPSGNTDTQYF
TRBV6-6	15	TRBJ2-7	CASSYERDREGEQYF
TRBV27	16	TRBJ2-3	CATQKGSSGNTDTQYF
TRBV4-2	14	TRBJ2-7	CASRGGGPSEEQYF
TRBV19	13	TRBJ2-2	CASSKLGTGELFF
TRBV19	15	TRBJ2-7	CASSIGLAGLYEQYF
TRBV28	12	TRBJ1-2	CASTPGGDGYTF
TRBV6-5	13	TRBJ1-1	CASSAGLPFFAFF
TRBV29-1	13	TRBJ2-3	CSAPSGIPDTQYF
TRBV13	15	TRBJ2-7	CASSLNGAGVSEQYF
TRBV4-1	16	TRBJ1-5	CASSPSTGTDNQPQHF
TRBV19	16	TRBJ2-3	CASSGLAGGSTDTQYF
TRBV28	15	TRBJ2-3	CASSLADRNTDTQYF
TRBV11-2	14	TRBJ2-5	CASSLVWGQETQYF
TRBV19	15	TRBJ2-3	CASSRSTWVTDTQYF
TRBV10-2	12	TRBJ2-1	CASSDYGIEQFF
TRBV7-3	16	TRBJ2-7	CASSAIDGGLSYEQYF
TRBV19	17	TRBJ2-5	CASSISLMGLAQETQYF
TRBV5-4	15	TRBJ2-7	CASSWNRGATYEQYF
TRBV9	15	TRBJ2-5	CASSVAPVTKETQYF
TRBV10-1	13	TRBJ2-7	CASSEGLIYEQYF